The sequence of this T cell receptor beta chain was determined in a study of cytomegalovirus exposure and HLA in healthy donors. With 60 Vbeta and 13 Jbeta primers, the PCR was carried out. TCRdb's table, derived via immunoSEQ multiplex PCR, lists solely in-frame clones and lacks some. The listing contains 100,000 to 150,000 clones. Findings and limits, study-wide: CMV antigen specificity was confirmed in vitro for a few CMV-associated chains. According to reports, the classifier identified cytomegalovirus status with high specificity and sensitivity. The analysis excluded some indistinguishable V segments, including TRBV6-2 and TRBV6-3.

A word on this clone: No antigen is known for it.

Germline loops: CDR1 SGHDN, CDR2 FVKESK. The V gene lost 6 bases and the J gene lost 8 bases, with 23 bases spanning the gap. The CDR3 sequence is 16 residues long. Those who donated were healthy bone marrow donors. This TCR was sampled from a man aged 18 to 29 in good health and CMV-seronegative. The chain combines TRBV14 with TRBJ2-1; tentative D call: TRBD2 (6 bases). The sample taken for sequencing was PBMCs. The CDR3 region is CASRPHGGLAMHEQFF. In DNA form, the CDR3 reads TGTGCCAGCAGACCCCATGGGGGGTTGGCCATGCATGAGCAGTTCTTC.